This record covers a single T cell receptor beta chain. Its cognate antigen is unknown. Sequencing was performed with immunoSEQ multiplex PCR; in TCRdb, only in-frame clones are kept and a portion is missing. This table has more than 9,000 clones, approximately 65% appearing once. Per the germline V gene, CDR1 is SGDLS and CDR2 is YYNGEE. The CDR3 is 18 residues long. J gave up 5 bases and V 2 bases, and 15 bases lay outside the gene matches. About 2.2 micrograms of genomic DNA (from cryopreserved PBMCs) were used for TCR beta libraries. The record originates from a study of cytotoxic CD8 clonotypes in ibrutinib-treated CLL. Study-level information: Overall, 24 responses were partial and 2 complete; following median around 68 months, around 15 patients stayed remitted and 12 progressed. The study, taken as a whole, reports: Sustained-remission and progressing patients had unequal sampling times.

The material sequenced was PBMCs, taken before ibrutinib treatment. The chain combines TRBV9 with TRBJ2-5, with 10 bases identical to TRBD2. The sequence came from a human donor with chronic lymphocytic leukemia. The CDR3 here is CASSVPAMSGGDLETQYF. The CDR3 region has the DNA TGTGCCAGCAGCGTTCCGGCCATGAGCGGGGGGGATTTGGAGACCCAGTACTTC.